The sequence of this T cell receptor beta chain was determined in a study of shared clonotypes between healthy human individuals. Broader study findings: Even with large depth, rarefaction showed that sorted-subset sequencing was incomplete. Estimated clonotype richness was generally higher in naive than memory subsets.

A word on this clone: Its antigen is not identified.

For each subset, genomic DNA was distributed in equal portions over several immunoSEQ plates. This table comes from immunoSEQ multiplex PCR, and its TCRdb copy is limited to in-frame clones, with some not included. The data contain about 1.1 million clones, around three quarters of them singletons. CDR1 SGHDT and CDR2 YYEEEE come from the germline V gene. The CDR3 consists of 11 residues. The V end lost 1 base, the J end lost 5 bases, and 3 bases lay between the germline ends. Sequencing input: memory CD4+ T cells from PBMCs. Documented subset: CD45RA-negative fraction. V is TRBV5-6 and J is TRBJ2-5; D is unclear. The sequence derives from a man aged 18 to 35 in good health. Some clones in this sample may be carry-over from other donors' samples. CDR3 nucleotides: TGTGCCAGCAGCTTGTTTGAGACCCAGTACTTC. The encoded protein is CASSLFETQYF. The full variable domain, rest sourced from reference TRBV5-6 and TRBJ2-5, is DAGVTQSPTHLIKTRGQQVTLRCSPKSGHDTVSWYQQALGQGPQFIFQYYEEEERQRGNFPDRFSGHQFPNYSSELNVNALLLGDSALYLCASSLFETQYFGPGTRLLVL.